A single sample gave rise to the 16 T cell receptor beta chains below, sequenced in a study of shared clonotypes between healthy human individuals. Produced via immunoSEQ multiplex PCR; TCRdb's table is partial and in-frame only. The sample lists about 2.3 million clones, around 92% occurring once. Sequencing used naive CD4+ T cells from PBMCs. The subset: CD45RA+ positively selected. All receptors come from a man aged 18 to 30 in good health. Some clones in this sample may be carry-over from other donors' samples.

The chain is built from TRBV28 and TRBJ2-1; D is undetermined. Trimming pared 7 bases from V and 8 bases from J, leaving 15 bases between. The CDR3 has 13 residues. Per the germline V gene, CDR1 is MDHEN and CDR2 is SYDVKM. This chain's CDR3 is CASTPHRQHEQFF. CDR3 DNA sequence: TGTGCCAGCACTCCCCACAGACAACATGAGCAGTTCTTC. The entire variable domain, with the rest obtained from reference TRBV28 and TRBJ2-1, is as follows: DVKVTQSSRYLVKRTGEKVFLECVQDMDHENMFWYRQDPGLGLRLIYFSYDVKMKEKGDIPEGYSVSREKKERFSLILESASTNQTSMYLCASTPHRQHEQFFGPGTRLTVL.

The V call is TRBV28, the J call TRBJ1-5; 7 bases are a match to TRBD1. With V trimmed by 6 bases and J by 1 base, 15 bases remained unmatched. The CDR3 is 18 residues long. CDR1 and CDR2 from the germline V gene are MDHEN and SYDVKM. CDR3 sequence: CASRHRGYQVRSNQPQHF. CDR3 nucleotide sequence: TGTGCCAGCAGGCACAGGGGATACCAGGTTAGGAGCAATCAGCCCCAGCATTTT. The full variable domain, its missing parts supplied by reference TRBV28 and TRBJ1-5, is DVKVTQSSRYLVKRTGEKVFLECVQDMDHENMFWYRQDPGLGLRLIYFSYDVKMKEKGDIPEGYSVSREKKERFSLILESASTNQTSMYLCASRHRGYQVRSNQPQHFGDGTRLSIL.

The V and J genes are TRBV7-6 and TRBJ1-5, with unresolved D. CDR3 length: 15 residues. Trimming left V 5 bases short and J 9 bases short, with 20 bases between. Germline CDR1 reads SGHVS; CDR2 reads FNYEAQ. CDR3: CASSRVGPPLRPQHF. The CDR3 nucleotides read TGTGCCAGCAGCCGGGTAGGTCCTCCCTTAAGGCCCCAGCATTTT.

The rearrangement links TRBV5-1 to TRBJ1-3; D gene uncertain. This CDR3 has 16 amino acids. Germline V CDR1 and CDR2: SGHRS, YFSETQ. Trimming pared 0 bases from V and 3 bases from J, leaving 13 bases between. The CDR3 loop reads CASSLEGSQGGNTIYF. CDR3 nucleotides: TGCGCCAGCAGCTTGGAAGGGAGTCAAGGTGGAAACACCATATATTTT.

The chain combines TRBV29-1 with TRBJ2-7; the D is unclear. The CDR3 contains 12 residues. The ends were cut back, 4 bases at V and 3 bases at J, with 10 bases in the middle. Germline-derived CDR1 and CDR2 are SQVTM and ANQGSEA. The CDR3 is CSVGTLGYEQYF. The CDR3 region has the DNA TGCAGCGTTGGAACCCTGGGCTACGAGCAGTACTTC.

The chain employs TRBV30 and TRBJ2-2, with TRBD2 identical over 13 bases. The V segment lost 1 base and the J segment 5 bases; nucleotides outside the gene matches: 4. Looked up from germline, CDR1 is GTSNPN and CDR2 is SVGIG (reference sequence). The CDR3 consists of 16 residues. The CDR3 region is CAWSAQLAGGTGELFF. Written as DNA, the CDR3 is TGTGCCTGGAGTGCCCAACTAGCGGGAGGGACCGGGGAGCTGTTTTTT.

The chain joins TRBV28 to TRBJ1-1; D perhaps matches TRBD1 (5 bases). This CDR3 spans 14 amino acids. Germline V gives CDR1 MDHEN, CDR2 SYDVKM. The germline V and J ends were trimmed by 7 bases and 1 base, with 13 bases remaining between them. As DNA, the CDR3 is TGTGCCAGCATCCTCAACGGGGGGAACACTGAAGCTTTCTTT. The encoded protein is CASILNGGNTEAFF.

V is TRBV5-1 and J is TRBJ1-4; D remains unclear. The ends were cut back, 3 bases at V and 7 bases at J, with 13 bases in the middle. Germline-derived CDR1 and CDR2 are SGHRS and YFSETQ. This CDR3 is 14 amino acids long. CDR3 bases: TGCGCCAGCAGCTCGCTAAACCCTGGTGAAAAACTGTTTTTT. Its translation: CASSSLNPGEKLFF.

This clone was found a few times. This chain uses TRBV30 with TRBJ1-1, with D maybe TRBD1 (5 bases). The germline V gene encodes CDR1 GTSNPN and CDR2 SVGIG (reference sequence). V dropped 0 bases and J dropped 1 base, with 15 bases sitting between them. This CDR3 comprises 16 residues. The CDR3 DNA sequence: TGTGCCTGGAGTGTACCGGGCGGGGCAAGGAACACTGAAGCTTTCTTT. Amino acid sequence: CAWSVPGGARNTEAFF.

This sequence joins TRBV6-4 and TRBJ2-3, with TRBD2 as a possible D gene (5 bases). From germline, CDR1 is MRHNA and CDR2 SNTAGT. V lost 7 bases to trimming and J lost 7 bases, with 21 bases between them. The CDR3 is made up of 15 amino acids. The CDR3 reads CASTSNSGLGNTQYF. CDR3 bases: TGTGCCAGCACCTCTAACAGCGGCTTGGGGAATACGCAGTATTTT.

As to this clone: Within the sample, other DNA sequences also encode this same CDR3. The genes are TRBV7-3 and TRBJ1-2; D remains ambiguous. Deletions cut 0 bases from V and 4 bases from J, with 3 bases between. CDR1 and CDR2 from the germline V gene are SGHTA and FQGTGA. The CDR3 extends over 12 amino acids. The DNA of the CDR3 is TGTGCCAGCAGCTTAACAGGCTATGGCTACACCTTC. Encoded protein: CASSLTGYGYTF.

The rearrangement joins TRBV7-2 to TRBJ1-5, with 9 bases matching TRBD1. Germline CDR1 SGHTA, CDR2 FQGNSA. The CDR3 runs to 16 residues. V shed 5 bases, J shed 4 bases, and the junction held 9 bases outside the gene matches. This CDR3 is CASSPVGTGLNQPQHF. In DNA, the CDR3 is TGTGCCAGCAGCCCTGTTGGGACAGGGCTGAATCAGCCCCAGCATTTT.

The chain uses TRBV28 and TRBJ2-7; 7 bases are shared with TRBD2. Germline-derived CDR1 and CDR2 are MDHEN and SYDVKM. Trimming took 3 bases from V and 2 from J; bases not matched to a gene: 4. The length of the CDR3 is 14 residues. CDR3 amino acids: CASSLEGGPYEQYF. The CDR3 nucleotides are TGTGCCAGCAGTTTGGAGGGAGGGCCCTACGAGCAGTACTTC.

This clone was seen only a few times. This chain joins TRBV10-1 and TRBJ2-5, with TRBD1 matching 10 bases. This CDR3 spans 15 amino acids. The V segment lost 4 bases and the J segment 1 base; nucleotides outside the gene matches: 3. Per the germline V gene, CDR1 is WNHNN and CDR2 is SYGVQD (reference sequence). The chain's CDR3 is CASSGRTGGQETQYF. CDR3 coding DNA: TGCGCCAGCAGTGGGCGGACAGGGGGCCAAGAGACCCAGTACTTC.

V and J are TRBV27 and TRBJ2-7, with 15 bases that match TRBD2. Germline V gene lookup returns CDR1 MNHEY and CDR2 SMNVEV (reference sequence). This CDR3 has 14 amino acids. Losses at the gene ends were 5 bases for V and 5 bases for J; bases not matched to a gene: 1. CDR3 in DNA: TGTGCCAGCAGTAGGACTAGCGGGAGGGACGAGCAGTACTTC. Amino acid sequence: CASSRTSGRDEQYF.

The chain recombines TRBV18 with TRBJ2-1; D is undetermined. CDR1 is KGHSH, CDR2 LQKENI, per germline. Between the trimmed V and J ends, which lost 1 base and 6 bases, there was a span of 19 bases. The CDR3 is made up of 17 amino acids. The CDR3 protein is CASSPLGGATRGNEQFF. DNA for the CDR3: TGTGCCAGCTCACCACTGGGTGGAGCGACGAGAGGCAATGAGCAGTTCTTC.